This T cell receptor beta chain was sequenced for a study of OX40 agonist ivuxolimab in advanced cancers. Study-level background: Three patients, one with hepatocellular carcinoma and two with cutaneous melanoma, achieved partial responses.

Germline assignment: CDR1 MNHNS and CDR2 SASEGT. V lost 10 bases, J lost 4 bases, and 12 bases stayed unmatched. The CDR3 has 15 residues. Libraries were prepared by immunoSEQ multiplex PCR; TCRdb keeps only in-frame clonotypes and omits some of them. Counted here are about 81,000 clones, 85% to 90% occurring once; the ten biggest clones make up approximately 0.2%. This clone has just a few counts. The material was CD4+ or CD8+ T cells sorted from blood, obtained in a trial of the OX40 agonist ivuxolimab. The rearrangement joins TRBV6-1 to TRBJ1-2; TRBD1 matches 10 bases. The receptor's source is an adult with an advanced solid tumor such as melanoma, head and neck, liver or kidney cancer. The CDR3 loop is CATFIGGTGAYGYTF. CDR3 nucleotides: TGTGCCACCTTTATAGGGGGGACAGGGGCCTATGGCTACACCTTC.